A selection of T cell receptor beta chains follows, all from one sample in a study of technical replicates of blood from a few donors. The assay was immunoSEQ multiplex PCR, and TCRdb's table has in-frame clones only and misses some. The sample has tens of thousands of clones, nearly 98% seen once. The sequencing sample was made of T cells isolated from PBMCs. Receptors originate from a human donor in good health. Both conserved end residues are part of each CDR3. The D gene is left open where the match is weak. Not every row has a clone size; where given, it reads once, few, many or a size class.

D	V	length	J	size	DNA	CDR3
NA	TRBV7-2	17	TRBJ2-7	NA	TGTGCCAGCAGCTTAACGGGTGCCCTTTCCCATTCCTACGAGCAGTACTTC	CASSLTGALSHSYEQYF
TRBD1	TRBV6-5	14	TRBJ1-1	once	TGTGCCAGCAGCAGAGGACAGGGTTTAGTCGAAGCTTTCTTT	CASSRGQGLVEAFF
TRBD1	TRBV5-1	13	TRBJ1-1	NA	TGCGCCACCGGACAGGGGATGAACACTGAAGCTTTCTTT	CATGQGMNTEAFF
NA	TRBV5-1	15	TRBJ2-7	once	TGCGCCAGCAAACTGACGGGGGACAGACCCTACGAGCAGTACTTC	CASKLTGDRPYEQYF
TRBD2	TRBV7-6	15	TRBJ2-1	NA	TGTGCCAGCAGCACCGGGGGGAGCTCCTACAATGAGCAGTTCTTC	CASSTGGSSYNEQFF
NA	TRBV28	13	TRBJ2-1	NA	TGTGCCAGCAGTTTGACGGGATCCGATGAGCAGTTCTTC	CASSLTGSDEQFF
TRBD2	TRBV5-1	13	TRBJ2-7	NA	TGCGCCAGCAGCTTGTGGCTAGCGGAAGAGCAGTACTTC	CASSLWLAEEQYF
TRBD1	TRBV6-4	14	TRBJ1-2	NA	TGTGCCAGCAGTCCCGACAGGGAAAACGATGGCTACACCTTC	CASSPDRENDGYTF
TRBD1	TRBV2	14	TRBJ2-1	NA	TGTGCCAGCAGTGCGACAGGGACCCACAATGAGCAGTTCTTC	CASSATGTHNEQFF
TRBD2	TRBV5-1	15	TRBJ2-5	NA	TGCGCCAGCAGCTCGGGGGGGACTAGCGTGGAGACCCAGTACTTC	CASSSGGTSVETQYF
TRBD1	TRBV11-1	17	TRBJ1-1	NA	TGTGCCAGCAGCTTAAGACGGGACAGGGGGCGCGATGGTGAAGCTTTCTTT	CASSLRRDRGRDGEAFF
NA	TRBV5-5	14	TRBJ2-7	NA	TGTGCCAGCAGGGTAATGGCCGAGGCGGGCGAGCAGTACTTC	CASRVMAEAGEQYF
TRBD1	TRBV5-1	16	TRBJ1-1	NA	TGCGCCAGCAGCTCGAACGGGGACAGGGCTGGCACTGAAGCTTTCTTT	CASSSNGDRAGTEAFF
NA	TRBV30	16	TRBJ1-5	NA	TGTGCCTGGAGTGATATGCGGCAGGGTGGCAATCAGCCCCAGCATTTT	CAWSDMRQGGNQPQHF
NA	TRBV27	15	TRBJ2-1	NA	TGTGCCAGCAGGTCCCCGGGACTGGCTAACAATGAGCAGTTCTTC	CASRSPGLANNEQFF
TRBD2	TRBV7-9	12	TRBJ2-7	NA	TGTGCCAGCAGCCTCGCGGGGGACGAGCAGTACTTC	CASSLAGDEQYF
NA	TRBV7-2	15	TRBJ1-3	NA	TGTGCCAGCAGCTTAGGACGGGGCTCTGGAAACACCATATATTTT	CASSLGRGSGNTIYF
NA	TRBV9	15	TRBJ2-6	NA	TGTGCCAGCAGCGTCGACAGCTCTGGGGCCAACGTCCTGACTTTC	CASSVDSSGANVLTF
TRBD2	TRBV15	16	TRBJ2-7	NA	TGTGCCACCAGCAGAGATTTAGCGGGAGGCTCCTACGAGCAGTACTTC	CATSRDLAGGSYEQYF
NA	TRBV27	15	TRBJ1-1	NA	TGTGCCAGCAGTCCCCCGGGTGGGGCGGACACTGAAGCTTTCTTT	CASSPPGGADTEAFF
TRBD1	TRBV27	14	TRBJ1-4	once	TGTGCCAGCAGTTTATCGGACAGGGAAGAAAAACTGTTTTTT	CASSLSDREEKLFF
NA	TRBV7-9	14	TRBJ1-2	NA	TGTGCCAGCAGCTTTGCGGGAGAAAACTATGGCTACACCTTC	CASSFAGENYGYTF
NA	TRBV7-7	13	TRBJ2-1	NA	TGTGCTAGCAGCTTCGAGGGGAGGAATGAGCAGTTCTTC	CASSFEGRNEQFF
TRBD1	TRBV5-4	13	TRBJ2-5	NA	TGTGCCAGCAGCAGTGACAGGGATGAGACCCAGTACTTC	CASSSDRDETQYF
TRBD1	TRBV4-1	17	TRBJ1-2	once	TGCGCCAGCAGCCAAGGCACTCGACAGGGGGCCAACTATGGCTACACCTTC	CASSQGTRQGANYGYTF
NA	TRBV18	14	TRBJ2-1	NA	TGTGCCAGCTCCCCACCCAACGGGTTACGGGAGCAGTTCTTC	CASSPPNGLREQFF
NA	TRBV5-6	15	TRBJ2-2	NA	TGTGCCAGCAGCTTGGACTCGGGGAACACCGGGGAGCTGTTTTTT	CASSLDSGNTGELFF
NA	TRBV6-5	12	TRBJ1-1	NA	TGTGCCAGCAGTTTAACCGGGACTGGGGCTTTCTTT	CASSLTGTGAFF
TRBD2	TRBV4-2	17	TRBJ2-5	NA	TGTGCCAGCAGCCAAGAGAATAGCGGGGGGGCAGGGGAGACCCAGTACTTC	CASSQENSGGAGETQYF
NA	TRBV18	13	TRBJ1-5	NA	TGTGCCAGCTCACCACCAGGGGATCAGCCCCAGCATTTT	CASSPPGDQPQHF
TRBD1	TRBV5-1	14	TRBJ2-1	once	TGCGCCAGCCGACCGGGACAGAACTACAATGAGCAGTTCTTC	CASRPGQNYNEQFF
NA	TRBV5-1	13	TRBJ1-1	NA	TGCGCCAGCAGCTCGGGACAGAACACTGAAGCTTTCTTT	CASSSGQNTEAFF
NA	TRBV27	13	TRBJ2-1	NA	TGTGCCAGCAGGTTCAGGGTTTACAATGAGCAGTTCTTC	CASRFRVYNEQFF
NA	TRBV7-9	14	TRBJ2-3	once	TGTGCCAGCAGCAACGGCAGGGCTACAGATACGCAGTATTTT	CASSNGRATDTQYF
TRBD2	TRBV19	15	TRBJ2-1	NA	TGTGCCAGTAGTATTCTAGCGGGAGGACTGGATGAGCAGTTCTTC	CASSILAGGLDEQFF
TRBD2	TRBV5-1	17	TRBJ2-1	NA	TGCGCCAGCAGCTTGTGGACTAGCGGGAGGGAGTCGAATGAGCAGTTCTTC	CASSLWTSGRESNEQFF
NA	TRBV7-2	15	TRBJ2-1	NA	TGTGCCAGCAGCTCACGCGGTGGTAGCGGTCTTGAGCAGTTCTTC	CASSSRGGSGLEQFF
TRBD1	TRBV5-5	16	TRBJ2-1	NA	TGTGCCAGCAGCTCTAAACCAGGGGGCCACTTAAATGAGCAGTTCTTC	CASSSKPGGHLNEQFF
TRBD2	TRBV7-9	15	TRBJ2-1	few	TGTGCCAGCAGCCCACGGACTAGCGGGGGTAATGAGCAGTTCTTC	CASSPRTSGGNEQFF
TRBD2	TRBV6-1	14	TRBJ2-7	NA	TGTGCCAGCACGGAGGTAGCGGGGTCCCCCGAGCAGTACTTC	CASTEVAGSPEQYF
TRBD1	TRBV5-1	14	TRBJ1-1	NA	TGCGCCAGCACCCGGGACAGGCTAAACACTGAAGCTTTCTTT	CASTRDRLNTEAFF
NA	TRBV10-1	13	TRBJ2-3	NA	TGCGCCAGCAGTGAAGGGGGCACAGATACGCAGTATTTT	CASSEGGTDTQYF
TRBD2	TRBV5-1	17	TRBJ2-3	NA	TGCGCCAGCAGCTTACACGGACTAGCGGGGGGGGGCGATACGCAGTATTTT	CASSLHGLAGGGDTQYF
TRBD1	TRBV5-1	14	TRBJ2-2	NA	TGCGCCAGCAGCTTGACAGGGGACACCGGGGAGCTGTTTTTT	CASSLTGDTGELFF
TRBD1	TRBV10-3	18	TRBJ2-2	NA	TGTGCCATCAGTACTCCCGGGACAGGGGGGGCGAACACCGGGGAGCTGTTTTTT	CAISTPGTGGANTGELFF
TRBD2	TRBV9	14	TRBJ2-5	NA	TGTGCCAGCAGCGTTACGACTAGCGGAGAGACCCAGTACTTC	CASSVTTSGETQYF
NA	TRBV5-1	16	TRBJ2-3	NA	TGCGCCAGCAGCTTGCCAGGGGGGTGGAGCACAGATACGCAGTATTTT	CASSLPGGWSTDTQYF
NA	TRBV28	12	TRBJ2-7	NA	TGTGCCAGCACCTGGGGGGTCTACGAGCAGTACTTC	CASTWGVYEQYF
NA	TRBV9	14	TRBJ1-5	NA	TGTGCCAGCAGCGGCAGGGAGGGCGGTCAGCCCCAGCATTTT	CASSGREGGQPQHF
TRBD1	TRBV2	16	TRBJ1-1	once	TGTGCCAGCAGTGAAGCGCAGGACAGGGGGAACACTGAAGCTTTCTTT	CASSEAQDRGNTEAFF
NA	TRBV14	14	TRBJ2-2	NA	TGTGCCAGCAGCCAGGTCTCTGGGGCGGGGGAGCTGTTTTTT	CASSQVSGAGELFF
NA	TRBV11-2	14	TRBJ2-1	NA	TGTGCCAGCAGCACCCAACTAGGGTACAATGAGCAGTTCTTC	CASSTQLGYNEQFF
NA	TRBV27	15	TRBJ1-5	NA	TGTGCCAGCAGTTTTCTACCTCTTAGCAATCAGCCCCAGCATTTT	CASSFLPLSNQPQHF
NA	TRBV10-1	14	TRBJ2-7	NA	TGCGCCAGCAGTGAGTTGAGAGGGCCCTACGAGCAGTACTTC	CASSELRGPYEQYF
TRBD1	TRBV5-5	14	TRBJ2-1	NA	TGTGCCAGCCAGGGAGACAGGGGGCGCAATGAGCAGTTCTTC	CASQGDRGRNEQFF
NA	TRBV28	16	TRBJ2-7	NA	TGTGCCAGCAGTCCGCCGGGATTTAAAAAGAGCTACGAGCAGTACTTC	CASSPPGFKKSYEQYF
TRBD1	TRBV7-6	15	TRBJ1-1	NA	TGTGCCAGCAGCCCCTCCCAGGGGGTTCACACTGAAGCTTTCTTT	CASSPSQGVHTEAFF
TRBD1	TRBV19	14	TRBJ1-2	NA	TGTGCCAGTAGTCTCGACGACAGGGGCTATGGCTACACCTTC	CASSLDDRGYGYTF
TRBD2	TRBV4-2	17	TRBJ2-5	NA	TGTGCCAGCAGCCAAGATTCTGGACTAGCGGTCCAAGAGACCCAGTACTTC	CASSQDSGLAVQETQYF
TRBD2	TRBV5-1	15	TRBJ2-7	NA	TGCGCCAGCAGACTGGGACTAGCGGGAGTTGACGAGCAGTACTTC	CASRLGLAGVDEQYF